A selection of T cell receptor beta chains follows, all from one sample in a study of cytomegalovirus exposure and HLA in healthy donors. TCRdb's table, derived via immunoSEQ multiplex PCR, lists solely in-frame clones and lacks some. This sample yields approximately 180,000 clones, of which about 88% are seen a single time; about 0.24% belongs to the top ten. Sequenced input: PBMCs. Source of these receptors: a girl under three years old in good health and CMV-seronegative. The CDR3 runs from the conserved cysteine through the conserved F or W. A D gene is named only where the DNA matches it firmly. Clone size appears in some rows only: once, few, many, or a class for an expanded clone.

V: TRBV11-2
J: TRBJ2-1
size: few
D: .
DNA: TGTGCCAGCAGCTTAGATCCGGGACTGCACAATGAGCAGTTCTTC
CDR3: CASSLDPGLHNEQFF

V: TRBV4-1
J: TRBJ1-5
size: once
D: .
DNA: TGCGCCAGCAGCCAAGTAAGTGGGAGCTGGAATCAGCCCCAGCATTTT
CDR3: CASSQVSGSWNQPQHF

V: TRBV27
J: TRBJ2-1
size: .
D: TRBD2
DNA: TGTGCCAGCAGTTATGGGTACCTTAGCGGGAGCTCCTACAATGAGCAGTTCTTC
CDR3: CASSYGYLSGSSYNEQFF

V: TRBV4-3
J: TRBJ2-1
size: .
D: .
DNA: TGCGCCAGCAGCCAATTGGACTATGGTCACAATGAGCAGTTCTTC
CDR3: CASSQLDYGHNEQFF

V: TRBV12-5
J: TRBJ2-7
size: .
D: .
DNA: TGTGCTAGTGGTCTCCATCCAGGGGCCGAGCAGTACTTC
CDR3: CASGLHPGAEQYF

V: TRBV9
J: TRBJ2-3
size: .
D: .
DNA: TGTGCCAGCAGCGCTGGGGGGGCCAGCACAGATACGCAGTATTTT
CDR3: CASSAGGASTDTQYF

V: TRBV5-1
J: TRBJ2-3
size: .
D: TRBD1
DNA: TGCGCCAGCAGCTTGTTGGGACAGAGGGCCACAGATACGCAGTATTTT
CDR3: CASSLLGQRATDTQYF

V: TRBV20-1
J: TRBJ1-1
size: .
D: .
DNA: TGCAGTGCCATTCACAGGGATGAAGCTTTCTTT
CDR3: CSAIHRDEAFF

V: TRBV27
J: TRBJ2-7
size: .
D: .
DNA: TGTGCCAGCAGTTTAAGGGGGACCTACGAGCAGTACTTC
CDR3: CASSLRGTYEQYF

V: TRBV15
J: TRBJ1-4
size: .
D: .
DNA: TGTGCCACCAGCTTTGTGGGGGGGCGCAGGGAAAAACTGTTTTTT
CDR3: CATSFVGGRREKLFF

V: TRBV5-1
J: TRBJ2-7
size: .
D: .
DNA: TGCGCCAGCAGAGGGGGACCCTACGAGCAGTACTTC
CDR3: CASRGGPYEQYF

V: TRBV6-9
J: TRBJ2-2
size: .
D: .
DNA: TGTGCCAGCAGTTCGAATAACATCACGAACACCGGGGAGCTGTTTTTT
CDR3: CASSSNNITNTGELFF

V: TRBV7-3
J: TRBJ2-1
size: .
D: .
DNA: TGTGCCAGCAGCCAGAACCGGGGGTACAATGAGCAGTTCTTC
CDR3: CASSQNRGYNEQFF

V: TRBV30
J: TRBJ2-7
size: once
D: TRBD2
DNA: TGTGCCTGGAGGATACGTCGGCTAGCGGGGGACGAGCAGTACTTC
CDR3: CAWRIRRLAGDEQYF

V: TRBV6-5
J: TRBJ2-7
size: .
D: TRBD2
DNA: TGTGCCAGCATGATTAGCGGGGGGGACTCCTACGAGCAGTACTTC
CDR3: CASMISGGDSYEQYF

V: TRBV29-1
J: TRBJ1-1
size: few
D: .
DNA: TGCAGCTGCAGAGGCACTGAAGCTTTCTTT
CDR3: CSCRGTEAFF

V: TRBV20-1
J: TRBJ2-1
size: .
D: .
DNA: TGCAGTGCTAGATCGTACAATGAGCAGTTCTTC
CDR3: CSARSYNEQFF

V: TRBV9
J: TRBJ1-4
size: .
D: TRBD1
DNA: TGTGCCAGCAGCGGGACAGGGGGCGGTGAAAAACTGTTTTTT
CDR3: CASSGTGGGEKLFF

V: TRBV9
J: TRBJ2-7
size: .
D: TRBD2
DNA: TGTGCCAGCAGCGACGGTAGCGGGGGGGACTACGAGCAGTACTTC
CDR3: CASSDGSGGDYEQYF

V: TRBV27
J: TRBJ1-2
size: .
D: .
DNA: TGTGCCACCTCCGAACGGGCTGAGGGATATGGCTACACCTTC
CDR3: CATSERAEGYGYTF

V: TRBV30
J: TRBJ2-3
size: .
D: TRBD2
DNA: TGTGCCTGGAGTCTAGCGGGAGGGTCTAAGGGAGATACGCAGTATTTT
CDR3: CAWSLAGGSKGDTQYF

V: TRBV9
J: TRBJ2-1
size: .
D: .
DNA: TGTGCCAGCAGCGTAGCCCTAGATTTATTCAATGAGCAGTTCTTC
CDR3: CASSVALDLFNEQFF

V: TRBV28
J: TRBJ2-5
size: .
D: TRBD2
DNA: TGTGCCAGCAGCCCAAACAGAGGACTAGCGGGGGGCATTCAAGAGACCCAGTACTTC
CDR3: CASSPNRGLAGGIQETQYF

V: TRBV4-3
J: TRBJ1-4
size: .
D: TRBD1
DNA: TGCGCCAGCAGCTTGGACAGGGCTGATGAAAAACTGTTTTTT
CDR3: CASSLDRADEKLFF